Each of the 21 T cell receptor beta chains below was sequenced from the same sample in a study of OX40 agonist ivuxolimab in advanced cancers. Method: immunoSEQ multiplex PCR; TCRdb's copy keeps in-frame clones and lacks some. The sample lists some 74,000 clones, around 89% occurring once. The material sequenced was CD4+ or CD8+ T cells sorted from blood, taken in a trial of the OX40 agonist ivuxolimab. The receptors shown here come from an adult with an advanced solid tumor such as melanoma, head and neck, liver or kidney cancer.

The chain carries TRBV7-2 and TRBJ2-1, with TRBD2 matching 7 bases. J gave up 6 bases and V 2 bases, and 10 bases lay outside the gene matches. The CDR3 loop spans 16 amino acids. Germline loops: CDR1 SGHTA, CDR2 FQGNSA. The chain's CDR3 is CASSLFAGDSLNEQFF. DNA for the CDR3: TGTGCCAGCAGCTTATTTGCGGGAGATAGCCTCAATGAGCAGTTCTTC.

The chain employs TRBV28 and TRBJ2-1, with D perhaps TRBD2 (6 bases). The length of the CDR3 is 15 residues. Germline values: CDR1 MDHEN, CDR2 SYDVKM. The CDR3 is CASSGAGNSYNEQFF. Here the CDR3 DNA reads TGTGCATCCTCCGGGGCGGGAAACTCCTACAATGAGCAGTTCTTC.

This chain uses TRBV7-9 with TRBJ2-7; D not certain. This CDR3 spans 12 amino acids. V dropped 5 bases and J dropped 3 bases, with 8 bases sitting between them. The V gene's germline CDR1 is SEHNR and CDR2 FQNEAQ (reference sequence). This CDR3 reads CASSVRRYEQYF. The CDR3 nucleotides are TGTGCCAGCAGCGTCAGACGCTACGAGCAGTACTTC.

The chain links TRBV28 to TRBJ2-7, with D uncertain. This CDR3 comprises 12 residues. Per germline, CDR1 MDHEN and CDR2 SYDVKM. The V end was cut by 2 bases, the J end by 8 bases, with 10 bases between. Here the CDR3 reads CASSLTSVQQYF. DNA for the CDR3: TGTGCCAGCAGTTTAACGTCGGTCCAGCAGTACTTC.

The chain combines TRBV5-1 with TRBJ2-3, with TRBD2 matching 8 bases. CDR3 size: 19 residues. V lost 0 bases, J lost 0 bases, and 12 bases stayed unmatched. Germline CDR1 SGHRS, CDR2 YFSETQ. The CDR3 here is CASSLAGGGRPGSTDTQYF. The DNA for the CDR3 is TGCGCCAGCAGCTTGGCCGGGGGCGGGAGGCCCGGGAGCACAGATACGCAGTATTTT.

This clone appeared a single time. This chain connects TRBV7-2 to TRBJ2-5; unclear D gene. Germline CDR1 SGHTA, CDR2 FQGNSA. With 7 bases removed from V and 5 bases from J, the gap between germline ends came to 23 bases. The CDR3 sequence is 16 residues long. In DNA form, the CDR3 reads TGTGCCAGCATCAAGCTTAAGGGTAGTCTCATGGAGACCCAGTACTTC. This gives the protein CASIKLKGSLMETQYF.

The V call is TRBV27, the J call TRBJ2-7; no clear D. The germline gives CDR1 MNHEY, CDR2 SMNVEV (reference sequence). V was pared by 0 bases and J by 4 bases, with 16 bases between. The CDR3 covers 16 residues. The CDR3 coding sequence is TGTGCCAGCAGTTTATCCCGCCCACTCCTGCCTTACGAGCAGTACTTC. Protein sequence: CASSLSRPLLPYEQYF.

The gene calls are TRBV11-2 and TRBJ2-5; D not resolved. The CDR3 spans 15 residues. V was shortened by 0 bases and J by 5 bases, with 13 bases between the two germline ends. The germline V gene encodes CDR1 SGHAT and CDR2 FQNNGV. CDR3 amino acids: CASSLEGSLRETQYF. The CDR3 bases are TGTGCCAGCAGCTTAGAGGGCAGCCTTAGGGAGACCCAGTACTTC. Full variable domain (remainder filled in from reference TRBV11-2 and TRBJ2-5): EAGVAQSPRYKIIEKRQSVAFWCNPISGHATLYWYQQILGQGPKLLIQFQNNGVVDDSQLPKDRFSAERLKGVDSTLKIQPAKLEDSAVYLCASSLEGSLRETQYFGPGTRLLVL.

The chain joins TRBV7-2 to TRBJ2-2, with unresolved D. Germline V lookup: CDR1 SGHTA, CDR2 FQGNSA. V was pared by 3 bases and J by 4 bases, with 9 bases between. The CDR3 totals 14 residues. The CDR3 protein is CASSLAGRTGELFF. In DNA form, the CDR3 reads TGTGCCAGCAGCTTGGCAGGCCGCACCGGGGAGCTGTTTTTT. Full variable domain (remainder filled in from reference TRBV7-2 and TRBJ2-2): GAGVSQSPSNKVTEKGKDVELRCDPISGHTALYWYRQSLGQGLEFLIYFQGNSAPDKSGLPSDRFSAERTGGSVSTLTIQRTQQEDSAVYLCASSLAGRTGELFFGEGSRLTVL.

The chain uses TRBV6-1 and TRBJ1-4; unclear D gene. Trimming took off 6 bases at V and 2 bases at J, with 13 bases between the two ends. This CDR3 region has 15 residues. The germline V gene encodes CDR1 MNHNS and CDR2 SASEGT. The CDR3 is CASSPRPWTNEKLFF. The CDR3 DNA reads TGTGCCAGCAGCCCCCGACCTTGGACTAATGAAAAACTGTTTTTT.

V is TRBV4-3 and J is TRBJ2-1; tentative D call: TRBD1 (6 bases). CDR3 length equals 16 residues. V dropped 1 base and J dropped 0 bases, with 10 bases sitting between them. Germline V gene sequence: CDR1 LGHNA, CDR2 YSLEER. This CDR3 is CASSQAVGASYNEQFF. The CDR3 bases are TGCGCCAGCAGCCAAGCGGTGGGGGCCTCCTACAATGAGCAGTTCTTC.

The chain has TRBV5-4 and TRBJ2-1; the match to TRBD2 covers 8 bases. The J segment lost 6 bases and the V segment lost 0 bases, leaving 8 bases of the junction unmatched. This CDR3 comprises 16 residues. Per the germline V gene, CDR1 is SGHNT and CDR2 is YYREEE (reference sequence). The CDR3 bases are TGTGCCAGCAGCTTGGCTAGCGGGTTTCCTGGCAATGAGCAGTTCTTC. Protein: CASSLASGFPGNEQFF.

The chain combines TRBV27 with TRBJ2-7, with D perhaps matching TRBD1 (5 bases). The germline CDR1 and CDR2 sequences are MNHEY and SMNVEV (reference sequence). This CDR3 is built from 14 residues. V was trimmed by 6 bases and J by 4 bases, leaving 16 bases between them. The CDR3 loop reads CASRQASAEYEQYF. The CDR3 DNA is TGTGCCAGCAGACAGGCGTCTGCGGAGTACGAGCAGTACTTC.

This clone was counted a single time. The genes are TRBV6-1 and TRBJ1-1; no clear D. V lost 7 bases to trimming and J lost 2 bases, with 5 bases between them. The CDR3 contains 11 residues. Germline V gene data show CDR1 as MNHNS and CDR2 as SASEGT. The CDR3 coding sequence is TGTGCCAGCACCATAAACACTGAAGCTTTCTTT. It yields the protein CASTINTEAFF.

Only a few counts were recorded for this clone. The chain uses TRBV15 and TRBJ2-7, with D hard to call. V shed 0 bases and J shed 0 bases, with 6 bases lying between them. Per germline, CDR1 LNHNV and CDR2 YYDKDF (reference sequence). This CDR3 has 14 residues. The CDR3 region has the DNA TGTGCCACCAGCAGAGATTGGAACTCCTACGAGCAGTACTTC. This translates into CATSRDWNSYEQYF. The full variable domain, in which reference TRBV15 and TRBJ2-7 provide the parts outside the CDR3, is DAMVIQNPRYQVTQFGKPVTLSCSQTLNHNVMYWYQQKSSQAPKLLFHYYDKDFNNEADTPDNFQSRRPNTSFCFLDIRSPGLGDTAMYLCATSRDWNSYEQYFGPGTRLTVT.

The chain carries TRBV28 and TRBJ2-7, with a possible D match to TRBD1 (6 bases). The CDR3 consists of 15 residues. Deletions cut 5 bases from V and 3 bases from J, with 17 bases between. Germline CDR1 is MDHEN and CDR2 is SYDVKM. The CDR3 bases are TGTGCCAGCAGTCCCACAGGGCCCCCCGGCTACGAGCAGTACTTC. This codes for CASSPTGPPGYEQYF.

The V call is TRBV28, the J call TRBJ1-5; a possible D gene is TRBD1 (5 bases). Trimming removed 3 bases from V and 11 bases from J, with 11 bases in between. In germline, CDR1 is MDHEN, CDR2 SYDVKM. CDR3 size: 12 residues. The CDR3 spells CASSFRGKAQHF. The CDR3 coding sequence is TGTGCCAGCAGTTTCCGGGGGAAGGCCCAGCATTTT.

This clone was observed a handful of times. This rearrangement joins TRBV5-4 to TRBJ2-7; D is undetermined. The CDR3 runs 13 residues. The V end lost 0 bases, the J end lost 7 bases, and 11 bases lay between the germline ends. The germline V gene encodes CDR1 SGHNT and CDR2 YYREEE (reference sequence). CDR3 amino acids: CASSLVSLKEQYF. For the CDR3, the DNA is TGTGCCAGCAGCTTGGTTAGCTTGAAGGAGCAGTACTTC.

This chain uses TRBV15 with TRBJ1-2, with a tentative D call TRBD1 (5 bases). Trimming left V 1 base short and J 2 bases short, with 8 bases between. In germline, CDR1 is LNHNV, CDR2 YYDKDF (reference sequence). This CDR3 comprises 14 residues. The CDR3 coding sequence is TGTGCCACCAGCAGAGGGGACGGCAACTATGGCTACACCTTC. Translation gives CATSRGDGNYGYTF.

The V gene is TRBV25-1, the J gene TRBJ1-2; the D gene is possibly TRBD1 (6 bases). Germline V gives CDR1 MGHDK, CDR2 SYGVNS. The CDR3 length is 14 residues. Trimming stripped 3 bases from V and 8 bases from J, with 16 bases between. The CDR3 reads CASSDTTGYNGYTF. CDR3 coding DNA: TGTGCCAGCAGTGACACAACAGGGTACAACGGCTACACCTTC.

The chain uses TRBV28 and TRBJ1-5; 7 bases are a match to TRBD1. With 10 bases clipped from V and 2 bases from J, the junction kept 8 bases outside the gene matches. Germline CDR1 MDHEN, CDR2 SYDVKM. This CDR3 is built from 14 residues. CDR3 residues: CATRGAGGNQPQHF. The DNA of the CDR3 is TGTGCCACCAGGGGGGCAGGGGGCAATCAGCCCCAGCATTTT.